One and the same sample provided the 3 T cell receptor beta chains below, sequenced in a study of cytomegalovirus exposure and HLA in healthy donors. The PCR used 60 Vbeta and 13 Jbeta primers. Profiled with immunoSEQ multiplex PCR; TCRdb holds only in-frame clones, not every one. Among 100,000 to 150,000 clones listed, around 80% were seen once. The sequencing sample was made of PBMCs. These receptors were taken from a man aged 30 to 45 in good health and CMV-seropositive.

This chain joins TRBV25-1 and TRBJ1-1; 7 nucleotides match TRBD1. The germline V gene encodes CDR1 MGHDK and CDR2 SYGVNS. The CDR3 loop spans 15 amino acids. V lost 4 bases and J lost 1; bases outside the gene matches: 6. Here the CDR3 DNA reads TGTGCCAGCAGTGGAAAGGGGGCGAGGAACACTGAAGCTTTCTTT. It translates to CASSGKGARNTEAFF.

The chain recombines TRBV7-2 with TRBJ1-2; D not resolved. V lost 1 base and J lost 0, with 9 bases in between. Germline V lookup: CDR1 SGHTA, CDR2 FQGNSA. There are 15 residues in the CDR3. The CDR3 sequence: CASSLGSGSNYGYTF. CDR3 coding DNA: TGTGCCAGCAGCTTAGGCTCGGGATCTAACTATGGCTACACCTTC.

This clone has just a few counts. V usage is TRBV28 and J usage is TRBJ2-2; D possibly corresponds to TRBD1 (6 bases). Per the germline V gene, CDR1 is MDHEN and CDR2 is SYDVKM. With 3 bases removed from V and 14 bases from J, the gap between germline ends came to 13 bases. The CDR3 is made up of 12 amino acids. The CDR3 loop is CASSFSQGFLFF. The DNA of the CDR3 is TGTGCCAGCAGTTTTAGCCAGGGGTTCCTGTTTTTT.